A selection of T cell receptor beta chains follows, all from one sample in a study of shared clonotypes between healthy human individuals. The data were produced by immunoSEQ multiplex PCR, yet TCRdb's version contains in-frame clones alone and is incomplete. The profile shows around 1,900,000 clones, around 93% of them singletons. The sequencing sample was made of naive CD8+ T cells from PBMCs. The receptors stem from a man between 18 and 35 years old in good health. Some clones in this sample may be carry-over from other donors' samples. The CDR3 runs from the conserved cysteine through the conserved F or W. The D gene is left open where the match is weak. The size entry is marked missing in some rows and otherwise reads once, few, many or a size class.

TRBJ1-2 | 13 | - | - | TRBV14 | TGTGCCAGCAGCCAAGATCACAGCTATGGCTACACCTTC | CASSQDHSYGYTF
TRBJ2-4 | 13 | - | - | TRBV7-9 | TGTGCCAGCAGCTTTGGCGGCGCAAACATTCAGTACTTC | CASSFGGANIQYF
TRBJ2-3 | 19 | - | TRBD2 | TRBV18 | TGTGCCAGCTCATCACTTGGGGATTTAGCGGGAGGGCCCACAGATACGCAGTATTTT | CASSSLGDLAGGPTDTQYF
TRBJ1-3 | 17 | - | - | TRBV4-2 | TGTGCCAGCAGCCACACCCTCTTGGGCTTGAGCGGAAACACCATATATTTT | CASSHTLLGLSGNTIYF
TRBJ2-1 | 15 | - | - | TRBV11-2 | TGTGCCAGCAGCCGCAACAGGGTTGGCGGCAATGAGCAGTTCTTC | CASSRNRVGGNEQFF
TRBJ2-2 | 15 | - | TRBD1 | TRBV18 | TGTGCCAGCTCAAAGGACAGGGCCGGGACCGGGGAGCTGTTTTTT | CASSKDRAGTGELFF
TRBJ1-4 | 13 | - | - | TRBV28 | TGTGCCAGCAGTGGTGGGCCTGGCCAAAAACTGTTTTTT | CASSGGPGQKLFF
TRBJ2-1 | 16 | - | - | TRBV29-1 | TGCAGCGTTGAGCCGCCGAAGCCGGCGGTGTACAATGAGCAGTTCTTC | CSVEPPKPAVYNEQFF
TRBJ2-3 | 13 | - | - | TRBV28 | TGTGCCAGCAGTTTATCGACGACAGATACGCAGTATTTT | CASSLSTTDTQYF
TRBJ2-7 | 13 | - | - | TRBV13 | TGTGCCAGCAGCTACCCGGGACTCAACGAGCAGTACTTC | CASSYPGLNEQYF
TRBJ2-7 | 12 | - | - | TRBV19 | TGTGCCAGTTGCGGGCCCGGGGACGAGCAGTACTTC | CASCGPGDEQYF
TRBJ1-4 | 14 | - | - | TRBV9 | TGTGCCAGCAGCCTAGGACAAAACAATGAAAAACTGTTTTTT | CASSLGQNNEKLFF
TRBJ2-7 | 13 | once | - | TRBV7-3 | TGTGCCAGCAGCTTAATCCTCGGCGACGAGCAGTACTTC | CASSLILGDEQYF
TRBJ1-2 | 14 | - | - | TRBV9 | TGTGCCAGCAGCGTGGGAGACAATCATTATGGCTACACCTTC | CASSVGDNHYGYTF
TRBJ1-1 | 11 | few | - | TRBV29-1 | TGCAGCGTTTCCAGGGACACTGAAGCTTTCTTT | CSVSRDTEAFF
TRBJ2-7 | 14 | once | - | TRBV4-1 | TGCGCCAGCAGACTGGCCATTGCCTCCTACGAGCAGTACTTC | CASRLAIASYEQYF
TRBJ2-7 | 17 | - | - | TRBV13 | TGTGCCAGCAGCTTAGGGGCCCTACGACGGGGGACGGGCGAGCAGTACTTC | CASSLGALRRGTGEQYF
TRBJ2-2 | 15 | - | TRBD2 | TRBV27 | TGTGCCAGCAGTTTATCGGCGGGAGCCACCGGGGAGCTGTTTTTT | CASSLSAGATGELFF
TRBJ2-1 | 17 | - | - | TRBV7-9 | TGTGCCAGCATTTGGGGAAGGGGACCGGGCACCTACAATGAGCAGTTCTTC | CASIWGRGPGTYNEQFF
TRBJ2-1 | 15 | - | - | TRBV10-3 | TGTGCCATCAGTGAGGAAGCCTCGAGGCGGAGTGAGCAGTTCTTC | CAISEEASRRSEQFF
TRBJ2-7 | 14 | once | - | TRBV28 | TGTGCCAGCAGTTTACTTGGCCTAGCCTACGAGCAGTACTTC | CASSLLGLAYEQYF
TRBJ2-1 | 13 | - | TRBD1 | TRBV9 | TGTGCCAGCAGCGCGGACAGGGGTCATGAGCAGTTCTTC | CASSADRGHEQFF
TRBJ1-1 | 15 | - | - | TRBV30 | TGTGCCTGGAGTGTACTGGCGGGGATGAACACTGAAGCTTTCTTT | CAWSVLAGMNTEAFF
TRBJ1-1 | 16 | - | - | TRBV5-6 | TGTGCCAGCAGCTTGGAACTCGATAGTTGGAACACTGAAGCTTTCTTT | CASSLELDSWNTEAFF
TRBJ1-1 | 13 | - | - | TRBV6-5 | TGTGCCAGCAGTGGGACTGCGAACACTGAAGCTTTCTTT | CASSGTANTEAFF
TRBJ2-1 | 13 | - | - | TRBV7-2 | TGTGCCAGCAGCTTTCAAGGGGTCAATGAGCAGTTCTTC | CASSFQGVNEQFF
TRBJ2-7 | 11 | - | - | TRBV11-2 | TGTGCCAGCAGCTTTTGGTACGAGCAGTACTTC | CASSFWYEQYF
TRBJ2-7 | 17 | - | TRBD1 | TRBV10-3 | TGTGCCATCAGTCGGATGACGGGACAGGGTGCCATCTACGAGCAGTACTTC | CAISRMTGQGAIYEQYF
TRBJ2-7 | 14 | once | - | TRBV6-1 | TGTGCCAGCAGTGAACAGGAGTTCAACTACGAGCAGTACTTC | CASSEQEFNYEQYF
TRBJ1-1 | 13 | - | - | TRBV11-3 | TGTGCCAGCAGCTTAGGACGGGCGGCTGAAGCTTTCTTT | CASSLGRAAEAFF
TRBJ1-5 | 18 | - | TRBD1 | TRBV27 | TGTGCCAGCAGTTCCCGCTCTTGGGACAGGCCAGCTCTGGGCCCCCAGCATTTT | CASSSRSWDRPALGPQHF
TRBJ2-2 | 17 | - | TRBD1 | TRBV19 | TGTGCCAGTAGAATTCTCCCCGGGACAGGGGGCACCGGGGAGCTGTTTTTT | CASRILPGTGGTGELFF
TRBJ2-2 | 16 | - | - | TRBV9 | TGTGCCAGCAGCGTAGGCGTCTCGCCGAGCACCGGGGAGCTGTTTTTT | CASSVGVSPSTGELFF
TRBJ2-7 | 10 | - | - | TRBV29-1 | TGCAGCGTAACGACTCCCGAGCAGTACTTC | CSVTTPEQYF
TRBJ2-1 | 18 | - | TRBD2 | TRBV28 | TGTGCCAGCAGCCCACGACTAGCGGGGGGGACGGTTTACAATGAGCAGTTCTTC | CASSPRLAGGTVYNEQFF
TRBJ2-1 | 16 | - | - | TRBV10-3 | TGTGCCATCAGTGATGCAAGGCAGGGTCCCTACAATGAGCAGTTCTTC | CAISDARQGPYNEQFF
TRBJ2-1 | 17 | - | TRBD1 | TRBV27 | TGTGCCAGCAGTTCAAAAATCTCCGGGACAGGCAACAATGAGCAGTTCTTC | CASSSKISGTGNNEQFF